This TCR beta chain was found in a study of T-cell reconstitution after alpha-beta-depleted transplantation in children. The CDR3 length is 12 residues. V gave up 3 bases and J gave up 8 bases, with 13 bases separating them. The V gene's germline CDR1 is DFQATT and CDR2 SNEGSKA (reference sequence). Study observations and caveats: Roughly two months post-transplant, alpha-beta T cells reportedly originated from several hundred graft clones that had expanded. Elevated TCRbeta diversity at day 60 was traced, in some patients, to surviving recipient T cells and thymic progenitors. T-cell counts and diversity were attributed mostly to newly produced T cells one year after transplant.

It was with unique molecular identifiers that the TCRbeta library was prepared. Each CDR3 protein is one row after TCRdb ran MiXCR on the PCR reads. The sample holds roughly 200,000 distinct CDR3 sequences, approximately 8.4% seen once. As for this clonotype: Its antigen remains unknown.

Material: PBMCs, mostly from graft donor cells, obtained 360 days after TCRalphabeta/CD19-depleted stem cell transplant. The receptor comes from a male patient between 2 and 10 years old who had a stem cell transplant for acute myeloid leukemia, so the T cells may come from the graft donor. The V call is TRBV20-1, the J call TRBJ1-2; D may be TRBD1 (6 bases). This chain's CDR3 is CSASSGQPGYTF. The DNA of the CDR3 is TGCAGTGCTAGCTCCGGACAGCCCGGCTACACCTTC.